What follows are 30 T cell receptor beta chains derived from one specimen sequenced in a study of blood T cell repertoires in COVID-19 (dated by TCRdb to about 2020). The library came from the immunoSEQ multiplex PCR assay. TCRdb provides this immuneACCESS table in a form limited to in-frame rearrangements. Some clones are lacking; in checked studies, under half of them reflect an unresolved V gene, and why the rest are absent is not known. Within this sample are approximately 210,000 clones, with around nine tenths of them counted one time only. The ten largest clones add up to less than 8% of the sample. Sequencing input: PBMCs or T cells enriched from blood (not recorded which). These receptors all come from a man between 25 and 39 years old in a cohort exposed to, infected with or recovered from COVID-19 (not recorded which).

The chain joins TRBV3-1 (or the pseudogene TRBV3-2) to TRBJ1-2; possibly TRBD1 for D (6 bases). The CDR3 runs to 13 residues. Trimming pared 4 bases from V and 8 bases from J, leaving 14 bases between. Germline V CDR1 and CDR2: LGHDT, YNNKEL (reference sequence). CDR3 bases: TGTGCCAGCAGCCCTGACAGGCGAAAAGGCTACACCTTC. Its protein is CASSPDRRKGYTF.

The table lists this clone with a count of one. The chain employs TRBV19 and TRBJ1-2; TRBD1 might be the D (6 bases). Trimming cost V 2 bases and J 4 bases, with 8 bases left between them. CDR1 and CDR2 (germline): LNHDA, SQIVND (reference sequence). This CDR3 has 13 residues. DNA of the CDR3: TGTGCCAGTAGTATACAGGGGACCTATGGCTACACCTTC. This translates into CASSIQGTYGYTF.

The genes are TRBV5-4 and TRBJ2-5, with 9 bases lining up with TRBD1. The germline gives CDR1 SGHNT, CDR2 YYREEE (reference sequence). The CDR3 spans 17 residues. The junction had 12 bases not matched to a gene; V was cut back by 4 bases and J by 2 bases. CDR3 loop: CASSPRTGAAAQETQYF. The CDR3, as DNA: TGTGCCAGCAGCCCACGGACAGGGGCCGCGGCTCAAGAGACCCAGTACTTC.

The rearrangement links TRBV27 to TRBJ2-7, with D possibly matching TRBD1 (5 bases). In germline, CDR1 is MNHEY, CDR2 SMNVEV (reference sequence). The CDR3 extends over 12 amino acids. V lost 8 bases, J lost 6 bases, and 14 bases lay in between. The CDR3 coding sequence is TGTGCCAGCCGCAGGGTCCAGAGCGAGCAGTACTTC. It yields the protein CASRRVQSEQYF.

This sequence joins TRBV27 and TRBJ1-2, with TRBD1 identical over 8 bases. V lost 9 bases, J lost 5 bases, and 8 bases stayed unmatched. The CDR3 loop spans 13 amino acids. Germline CDR1 reads MNHEY; CDR2 reads SMNVEV (reference sequence). In nucleotides, the CDR3 is TGTGCCAGTAAGGACAGGGAGAGGTATGGCTACACCTTC. This sequence encodes CASKDRERYGYTF.

The rearrangement uses TRBV5-5 and TRBJ2-2, with 12 positions matching TRBD2. CDR3 size: 17 residues. The J segment lost 1 base and the V segment lost 2 bases, leaving 3 bases of the junction unmatched. Germline V gene data show CDR1 as SGHKS and CDR2 as YYEKEE (reference sequence). CDR3 coding DNA: TGTGCCAGCAGCTTTAGGGGACTAGCGGGGAACACCGGGGAGCTGTTTTTT. The encoded protein is CASSFRGLAGNTGELFF.

The CDR3 DNA reads as TGCGCCAGCAGCCCCCCACCGGGACAGGGATGGACTAAGCACTACAATGAGCAGTTCTTC. Translating it yields CASSPPPGQGWTKHYNEQFF. The chain joins TRBV5-1 to TRBJ2-1; 9 bases line up with TRBD1. The CDR3 sequence is 20 residues long. The V and J ends lost 4 bases and 3 bases, in that order; junction bases with no gene match: 20. Germline assignment: CDR1 SGHRS and CDR2 YFSETQ. The variable domain in full, with the rest retrieved from reference TRBV5-1 and TRBJ2-1, is KAGVTQTPRYLIKTRGQQVTLSCSPISGHRSVSWYQQTPGQGLQFLFEYFSETQRNKGNFPGRFSGRQFSNSRSEMNVSTLELGDSALYLCASSPPPGQGWTKHYNEQFFGPGTRLTVL.

This rearrangement joins TRBV5-1 to TRBJ2-1; perhaps TRBD1 as D (6 bases). CDR3 length: 14 amino acids. The germline gives CDR1 SGHRS, CDR2 YFSETQ. The V end was cut by 3 bases, the J end by 7 bases, with 14 bases between. CDR3 residues: CASSWARGQNEQFF. CDR3 coding DNA: TGCGCCAGCAGCTGGGCCAGGGGTCAGAATGAGCAGTTCTTC.

This chain connects TRBV28 to TRBJ1-2; the D gene is possibly TRBD1 (5 bases). The CDR3 covers 15 residues. CDR1 and CDR2 (germline): MDHEN, SYDVKM. Between the trimmed V and J ends, which lost 8 bases and 6 bases, there was a span of 22 bases. In DNA, the CDR3 is TGTGCCAGCTTCACCACTCAGGGTTTCCCACATGGCTACACCTTC. It codes for CASFTTQGFPHGYTF.

The chain has TRBV11-3 and TRBJ2-7; the D gene is possibly TRBD2 (5 bases). The germline V and J ends were trimmed by 5 bases and 4 bases, with 15 bases remaining between them. This CDR3 is built from 14 residues. Germline loops: CDR1 SGHNT, CDR2 YENEEA. The CDR3 loop is CASSAAGVDYEQYF. The CDR3 region has the DNA TGTGCCAGCAGCGCAGCCGGGGTCGATTACGAGCAGTACTTC.

This clone was counted only a few times. The chain has TRBV20-1 and TRBJ2-5; D not certain. CDR3 size: 11 residues. Germline lookup yields CDR1 DFQATT and CDR2 SNEGSKA (reference sequence). The V and J ends lost 3 bases and 4 bases respectively, with 6 bases between them. Here the CDR3 reads CSARAPETQYF. The DNA of the CDR3 is TGCAGTGCTAGGGCCCCAGAGACCCAGTACTTC.

The CDR3 sequence is CASSSSGLVNEKLFF. The CDR3 nucleotides read TGTGCCAGCAGTTCTTCAGGGCTAGTTAATGAAAAACTGTTTTTT. The chain employs TRBV2 and TRBJ1-4, with D possibly being TRBD1 (5 bases). This CDR3 is 15 amino acids long. CDR1 is SNHLY, CDR2 FYNNEI, per germline. V dropped 5 bases and J dropped 4 bases, with 14 bases sitting between them.

The chain recombines TRBV29-1 with TRBJ2-3; a weak D match, TRBD2 (6 bases). The ends were cut back, 1 base at V and 2 bases at J, with 13 bases in the middle. Germline V CDR1 and CDR2: SQVTM, ANQGSEA. The CDR3 totals 15 residues. CDR3 nucleotides: TGCAGCGTTGAAGGAGGGGACTGGCTCACAGATACGCAGTATTTT. It encodes CSVEGGDWLTDTQYF.

The rearrangement links TRBV5-4 to TRBJ2-7; D might be TRBD2 (5 bases). Trimming left V 1 base short and J 2 bases short, with 16 bases between. This CDR3 comprises 16 residues. Germline V CDR1 and CDR2: SGHNT, YYREEE (reference sequence). The CDR3 DNA reads as TGTGCCAGCAGCTTGTATGGGCGGGCCCCCCCCTACGAGCAGTACTTC. It encodes CASSLYGRAPPYEQYF.

V is TRBV10-3 and J is TRBJ2-2, with 14 bases fitting TRBD2. The V and J ends lost 6 bases and 1 base, in that order; junction bases with no gene match: 1. CDR3 size: 16 residues. The germline V gene encodes CDR1 ENHRY and CDR2 SYGVKD. The CDR3 DNA follows: TGTGCCATCAGGGGGACTAGCGGGAGGAACACCGGGGAGCTGTTTTTT. It translates to CAIRGTSGRNTGELFF.

This clone has a handful of counts. The genes are TRBV6-5 and TRBJ1-6, with 12 nucleotides matching TRBD1. This CDR3 is built from 15 residues. Per germline, CDR1 MNHEY and CDR2 SVGAGI. The V and J ends lost 6 bases and 9 bases, in that order; junction bases with no gene match: 6. The CDR3 DNA reads TGTGCCAGCAGGGGACAGGGGGCAAGCAGTTCACCCCTCCACTTT. Residues: CASRGQGASSSPLHF.

J is TRBJ1-3 and V is TRBV18, with TRBD1 matching 7 bases. Germline trimming cut 2 bases from V and 1 base from J; bases unmatched to any gene: 5. The CDR3 runs to 16 residues. In germline, CDR1 is KGHSH, CDR2 LQKENI. The CDR3 sequence is CASSPKTGASGNTIYF. In nucleotides, the CDR3 is TGTGCCAGCTCACCAAAAACAGGGGCGTCTGGAAACACCATATATTTT.

This clone was counted a few times. The chain combines TRBV5-1 with TRBJ2-3; perhaps TRBD2 as D (6 bases). V lost 1 base to trimming and J lost 2 bases, with 11 bases between them. Per germline, CDR1 SGHRS and CDR2 YFSETQ. The CDR3 is 15 amino acids. The CDR3 nucleotides read TGCGCCAGCAGCTTGTCGGGGGTGGTCACAGATACGCAGTATTTT. Encoded protein: CASSLSGVVTDTQYF.

The V and J genes are TRBV6-5 and TRBJ2-1; D not certain. CDR1 is MNHEY, CDR2 SVGAGI, per germline. The CDR3 loop spans 13 amino acids. V lost 0 bases and J 14 bases, leaving 14 bases between the germline ends. CDR3 sequence (DNA): TGTGCCAGCAGTTACTCGATCGCAGGCTTAGAGTTCTTC. Amino acids: CASSYSIAGLEFF.

The chain links TRBV9 to TRBJ2-1; 9 bases align to TRBD1. The CDR3 is made up of 15 amino acids. Germline V gene sequence: CDR1 SGDLS, CDR2 YYNGEE. J gave up 10 bases and V 3 bases, and 11 bases lay outside the gene matches. The CDR3 loop is CASSAGDRVYQEQFF. In DNA, the CDR3 is TGTGCCAGCAGCGCGGGGGACAGGGTATACCAGGAGCAGTTCTTC.

The chain recombines TRBV20-1 with TRBJ2-2; 10 bases line up with TRBD2. V gave up 3 bases and J gave up 4 bases; unmatched junction bases: 2. The CDR3 is 14 amino acids. Per the germline V gene, CDR1 is DFQATT and CDR2 is SNEGSKA (reference sequence). The DNA for the CDR3 is TGCAGTGCTAGTACTAGCGGGACCACCGGGGAGCTGTTTTTT. Translation: CSASTSGTTGELFF.

The rearrangement uses TRBV5-1 and TRBJ1-6; 7 bases are a match to TRBD1. The CDR3 has 17 amino acids. With V trimmed by 5 bases and J by 6 bases, 14 bases remained unmatched. The germline V gene encodes CDR1 SGHRS and CDR2 YFSETQ. Here the CDR3 DNA reads TGCGCCAGCAGTTTCACACCCGGGACAGATTTTAATTCACCCCTCCACTTT. This encodes CASSFTPGTDFNSPLHF.

V usage is TRBV28 and J usage is TRBJ2-7, with a weak D call TRBD1 (5 bases). The CDR3 sequence is 16 residues long. Germline-derived CDR1 and CDR2 are MDHEN and SYDVKM. Deletions cut 5 bases from V and 1 base from J, with 18 bases between. The CDR3: CASSIGAGRGSYEQYF. In DNA, the CDR3 is TGTGCCAGCAGTATTGGGGCTGGAAGGGGATCCTACGAGCAGTACTTC.

In its sample, this clone was seen once. The chain uses TRBV24-1 and TRBJ2-2; 12 nucleotides line up with TRBD1. Trimming took 6 bases from V and 5 from J; bases not matched to a gene: 9. Germline-derived CDR1 and CDR2 are KGHDR and SFDVKD. This CDR3 region has 17 residues. CDR3 in amino acids: CATSLSGTGGRTGELFF. CDR3 DNA: TGTGCCACCAGTTTATCCGGGACAGGGGGCCGGACCGGGGAGCTGTTTTTT.

V is TRBV5-1 and J is TRBJ2-1; D ambiguous. The V gene's germline CDR1 is SGHRS and CDR2 YFSETQ. This CDR3 comprises 14 residues. V was clipped by 5 bases and J by 4 bases, with 13 bases between them. The CDR3 is CASSPGEKYNEQFF. DNA of the CDR3: TGCGCCAGCAGTCCCGGAGAGAAATACAATGAGCAGTTCTTC.

V usage is TRBV28 and J usage is TRBJ1-2, with TRBD1 identical over 8 bases. J was trimmed by 4 bases and V by 5 bases; bases with no gene match: 6. Germline V CDR1 and CDR2: MDHEN, SYDVKM. The CDR3 has 14 amino acids. The CDR3 sequence: CASSRIGQGYGYTF. The DNA of the CDR3 is TGTGCCAGCAGTCGAATCGGACAGGGCTATGGCTACACCTTC.

The V call is TRBV19, the J call TRBJ2-2; TRBD2 aligns across 9 bases. The CDR3 has 17 amino acids. CDR1 is LNHDA, CDR2 SQIVND, per germline (reference sequence). With V trimmed by 3 bases and J by 0 bases, 5 bases remained unmatched. The CDR3 coding sequence is TGTGCCAGTAGTATGCGACTAGCGGTGCCGAACACCGGGGAGCTGTTTTTT. Translating it yields CASSMRLAVPNTGELFF.

This clone was seen a single time. The chain is built from TRBV7-9 and TRBJ1-1, with D possibly matching TRBD1 (6 bases). Germline loops: CDR1 SEHNR, CDR2 FQNEAQ (reference sequence). This CDR3 region has 17 residues. The germline V and J ends were trimmed by 1 base and 10 bases, with 25 bases remaining between them. The CDR3 is CASSLEVMGARVYAAFF. DNA of the CDR3: TGTGCCAGCAGCTTAGAAGTTATGGGGGCGCGAGTATATGCAGCTTTCTTT.

The chain recombines TRBV28 with TRBJ2-3; maybe TRBD2 (6 bases). Trimming took 0 bases from V and 6 from J, leaving 10 bases between them. The germline gives CDR1 MDHEN, CDR2 SYDVKM. The CDR3 spans 14 residues. CDR3 sequence (DNA): TGTGCCAGCAGTTTATGGCGGGATATCGATACGCAGTATTTT. Translating it yields CASSLWRDIDTQYF.

The V gene is TRBV11-2, the J gene TRBJ1-1; the D is unclear. The CDR3 has 16 residues. V was shortened by 4 bases and J by 2 bases, with 17 bases between the two germline ends. In germline, CDR1 is SGHAT, CDR2 FQNNGV. CDR3 coding DNA: TGTGCCAGCAGCTCCCCAAGCGGCGTTAGTAACACTGAAGCTTTCTTT. It yields the protein CASSSPSGVSNTEAFF.